Listed below are T cell receptor beta chains from one sample, sequenced in a study of control samples from healthy donors and cancer patients. Here immunoSEQ multiplex PCR was the method, and the copy in TCRdb shows in-frame clones only, minus some. Here the sample spans about 140,000 clones, around 90% being singletons. The sequencing sample was made of blood. Receptors were obtained from a man aged 25-45 years in good health. Each CDR3 is given with its conserved first and last residue. D genes are given only for firm matches. Rows may omit the clone size; those that give it use once, few, many or a size class.

TRBD1	NA	TRBJ1-2	TRBV6-1	TGTGCCAGCAGTGAAGCCTCGGGACAGAACTATGGCTACACCTTC	CASSEASGQNYGYTF
NA	NA	TRBJ2-1	TRBV27	TGTGCCAGCAGTCGCGACCGGGGACAAGGTGAGCAGTTCTTC	CASSRDRGQGEQFF
NA	NA	TRBJ2-1	TRBV19	TGTGCCAGTAGTAATCCGGGTTCCTACAATGAGCAGTTCTTC	CASSNPGSYNEQFF
NA	NA	TRBJ1-2	TRBV27	TGTGCCAGCAGTTCAATGGACCCCTCTACGGGTGGCTACACCTTC	CASSSMDPSTGGYTF
NA	NA	TRBJ2-3	TRBV4-1	TGCGCCAGCAGCCAAGATTCTTCGGCAATGGGGATCGATACGCAGTATTTT	CASSQDSSAMGIDTQYF
NA	few	TRBJ1-2	TRBV7-9	TGTGCCAGCAGCTTCCAAAACTATGGCTACACCTTC	CASSFQNYGYTF
NA	NA	TRBJ1-1	TRBV29-1	TGCAGCGTTGAGCGCGAAACGCCGGCTGAAGCTTTCTTT	CSVERETPAEAFF
NA	NA	TRBJ2-3	TRBV9	TGTGCCAGCAGCGTAGTTGGAGTAGATACGCAGTATTTT	CASSVVGVDTQYF
NA	NA	TRBJ2-5	TRBV30	TGTGCCTGGAGTGTCGGGGGGCAGGGGACCCAGTACTTC	CAWSVGGQGTQYF
NA	NA	TRBJ2-3	TRBV15	TGTGCCACCAGCACCTGGACTAGCACAGATACGCAGTATTTT	CATSTWTSTDTQYF
NA	NA	TRBJ1-2	TRBV30	TGTGCCTGGAGTCATTATGGCTACACCTTC	CAWSHYGYTF
NA	NA	TRBJ2-1	TRBV30	TGTGCCTGGAGTGTGGGGGGCGGCCTCTCCTACAATGAGCAGTTCTTC	CAWSVGGGLSYNEQFF
NA	NA	TRBJ2-6	TRBV9	TGTGCCAGCAGCGTAGGAACAGGGACTGGGGCCAACGTCCTGACTTTC	CASSVGTGTGANVLTF
NA	NA	TRBJ1-6	TRBV7-9	TGTGCCAGCAGCTTAAGCCTTCTTTCACCCCTCCACTTT	CASSLSLLSPLHF
NA	NA	TRBJ2-7	TRBV27	TGTGCCACCTCAGGCTGGGCAGGGCGGAGAGGCGAGCAGTACTTC	CATSGWAGRRGEQYF
NA	NA	TRBJ1-6	TRBV14	TGTGCCAGCAGCCAAGGTTGGGGGCCTGGTTCACCCCTCCACTTT	CASSQGWGPGSPLHF
NA	few	TRBJ1-3	TRBV7-9	TGTGCCAGCAGCCCCATGGGAAGGGATCGCTCTGGAAACACCATATATTTT	CASSPMGRDRSGNTIYF
NA	NA	TRBJ2-7	TRBV27	TGTGCCAGCAGTTTTCAGGACACAACCTACGAGCAGTACTTC	CASSFQDTTYEQYF